The following is a T cell receptor beta chain sequence with its context. Its antigen is unknown. The data are from a study of a mutant IDH1 vaccine in newly diagnosed glioma. Study-wide background: The study gave patients eight vaccinations in weeks 1, 3, 5, 7, 11, 15, 19, 23.

Per the germline V gene, CDR1 is SGHKS and CDR2 is YYEKEE (reference sequence). Trimming stripped 0 bases from V and 2 bases from J, with 15 bases between. The CDR3 covers 17 residues. Study-wide results and limits: Apparently, pseudoprogression bore no relation to changes among the top peripheral T cell clonotypes.

As to time point: week 11, during vaccination. Vaccinated patients received 300 ug of mutant IDH1 20-mer peptide per dose, with topical imiquimod. Tumors from donors were new WHO grade 3 or 4 IDH1-mutant astrocytomas with ATRX loss. Sequencing was performed with immunoSEQ multiplex PCR; in TCRdb, only in-frame clones are kept and a portion is missing. The data hold some 120,000 clones, with around 77% observed a single time. The source material was PBMCs, sampled from a glioma patient whose treatment included an IDH1 peptide vaccine. The TCR sequence derives from a man aged 40-55 years with glioma. The chain carries TRBV5-5 and TRBJ1-5; a weak D match, TRBD1 (5 bases). The CDR3 region is CASSLGWVGRGNQPQHF. CDR3 coding DNA: TGTGCCAGCAGCTTGGGTTGGGTGGGGCGAGGCAATCAGCCCCAGCATTTT.